One sample yielded the 29 T cell receptor beta chains listed below, sequenced in a study of blood T cell repertoires in COVID-19. This table comes from immunoSEQ multiplex PCR, and its TCRdb copy is limited to in-frame clones, with some not included. Among hundreds of thousands of clones listed, less than 85% were seen once. The sample consisted of peripheral blood. Receptor source: a woman aged 65 to 85 with active or convalescent COVID-19.

Ten or more counts support this clone. The sample contains more than one DNA sequence encoding this CDR3. The V and J genes are TRBV6-2 or TRBV6-3 and TRBJ1-2; 10 bases agree with TRBD1. Germline trimming cut 5 bases from V and 4 bases from J; bases unmatched to any gene: 4. From germline, CDR1 is MNHEY and CDR2 SVGEGT. The CDR3 extends over 14 amino acids. This chain's CDR3 is CASSPRDRGYGYTF. CDR3 bases: TGTGCCAGCAGTCCCCGGGACAGGGGCTATGGCTACACCTTC.

In its sample, this clone was seen a few times. The chain carries TRBV4-3 and TRBJ1-1, with D unclear. Looked up from germline, CDR1 is LGHNA and CDR2 is YSLEER. Trimming removed 4 bases at V and 1 base at J, with 13 bases between. The CDR3 consists of 15 residues. CDR3 in amino acids: CASSRQRFSNTEAFF. The CDR3 DNA sequence: TGCGCCAGCAGCCGGCAGCGTTTTTCGAACACTGAAGCTTTCTTT.

The rearrangement uses TRBV5-6 and TRBJ1-4; 8 nucleotides line up with TRBD1. The germline CDR1 and CDR2 sequences are SGHDT and YYEEEE. The CDR3 extends over 17 amino acids. The V gene end was trimmed by 3 bases and the J gene end by 0 bases; junction bases not matched to a gene: 7. CDR3 sequence: CASSSTGAATTNEKLFF. As DNA, the CDR3 is TGTGCCAGCAGCTCGACAGGGGCTGCTACAACTAATGAAAAACTGTTTTTT.

This clone was found once. The V and J genes are TRBV2 and TRBJ2-5; 10 bases match TRBD1. CDR3 length equals 14 residues. Germline loops: CDR1 SNHLY, CDR2 FYNNEI. After removal of 3 bases from V and 2 bases from J, the junction contained 0 bases not matched to a gene. CDR3 region: CASSEDRGQETQYF. CDR3 DNA: TGTGCCAGCAGTGAGGACAGGGGGCAAGAGACCCAGTACTTC.

The J gene is TRBJ2-5, the V gene TRBV5-1, with D possibly matching TRBD2 (5 bases). The CDR3 has 13 residues. Trimming cost V 6 bases and J 3 bases, with 12 bases left between them. Germline values: CDR1 SGHRS, CDR2 YFSETQ. Here the CDR3 reads CASILAPEETQYF. DNA of the CDR3: TGCGCCAGCATCCTAGCACCCGAAGAGACCCAGTACTTC.

Concerning this clone itself: One end of the junction does not line up with germline, which may come from a read error. The gene calls are TRBV28 and TRBJ1-5; D is undetermined. The CDR3 sequence is 13 residues long. The germline gives CDR1 MDHEN, CDR2 SYDVKM. DNA for the CDR3: TGTGCCAGCCGTTTCCCTGGAGGTCAGCCCCAGCATTTT. Amino acids: CASRFPGGQPQHF.

The V and J genes are TRBV5-4 and TRBJ2-3; D is possibly TRBD2 (7 bases). Germline CDR1 SGHNT, CDR2 YYREEE (reference sequence). Trimming took off 0 bases at V and 6 bases at J, with 14 bases between the two ends. The CDR3 has 15 residues. The CDR3 loop is CASSLARGAGDTQYF. The CDR3 DNA is TGTGCCAGCAGCTTGGCCCGGGGGGCTGGGGATACGCAGTATTTT.

This chain uses TRBV4-2 with TRBJ2-4, with TRBD2 matching 8 bases. CDR3 length: 17 residues. Germline V lookup: CDR1 LGHNA, CDR2 YNFKEQ. With 3 bases clipped from V and 1 base from J, the junction kept 8 bases outside the gene matches. CDR3 loop: CASSQPRGGLAKNIQYF. In DNA form, the CDR3 reads TGTGCCAGCAGCCAGCCTCGGGGGGGCCTGGCCAAAAACATTCAGTACTTC.

This rearrangement joins TRBV29-1 to TRBJ1-1, with unresolved D. The germline V and J ends were trimmed by 4 bases and 0 bases, with 9 bases remaining between them. This CDR3 is 13 amino acids long. CDR1 and CDR2 from the germline V gene are SQVTM and ANQGSEA. The CDR3 spells CSVVREMNTEAFF. In DNA form, the CDR3 reads TGCAGCGTTGTCCGGGAAATGAACACTGAAGCTTTCTTT.

This sequence joins TRBV4-3 and TRBJ2-3; 9 nucleotides agree with TRBD2. Trimming cost V 1 base and J 4 bases; bases outside gene matches: 9. The CDR3 covers 17 residues. CDR1 is LGHNA and CDR2 is YSLEER in the germline V gene. CDR3 DNA: TGCGCCAGCAGCCAAGTTCTAGCGGGGAGCTTTCCAGATACGCAGTATTTT. Protein sequence: CASSQVLAGSFPDTQYF.

V is TRBV29-1 and J is TRBJ2-7, with TRBD1 identical over 12 bases. V lost 6 bases to trimming and J lost 0 bases; unmatched junction nucleotides: 6. The CDR3 extends over 15 amino acids. The V gene's germline CDR1 is SQVTM and CDR2 ANQGSEA. For the CDR3, the DNA is TGCAGCGTCGGGGACAGGGGGCGAAGCTCCTACGAGCAGTACTTC. This translates into CSVGDRGRSSYEQYF.

The chain is built from TRBV2 and TRBJ2-3, with 10 nucleotides matching TRBD2. The CDR3 totals 15 residues. Germline V CDR1 and CDR2: SNHLY, FYNNEI. V trimming: 6 bases; J trimming: 2 bases; junction bases outside the gene matches: 5. The CDR3 is CASRALAGTTDTQYF. The CDR3 coding sequence is TGTGCCAGCAGGGCACTAGCGGGGACCACAGATACGCAGTATTTT.

J is TRBJ1-1 and V is TRBV19; weak D call: TRBD1 (6 bases). This CDR3 has 13 amino acids. CDR1 LNHDA and CDR2 SQIVND come from the germline V gene (reference sequence). With 6 bases removed from V and 0 bases from J, the gap between germline ends came to 8 bases. CDR3 in amino acids: CASRTGMNTEAFF. The CDR3, as DNA: TGTGCCAGTAGAACAGGGATGAACACTGAAGCTTTCTTT.

This clone was seen only a few times. The same CDR3 also results from other DNA sequences found in this sample. This chain joins TRBV28 and TRBJ2-3; D unclear. Germline V gene data show CDR1 as MDHEN and CDR2 as SYDVKM. The CDR3 has 14 amino acids. V lost 3 bases and J lost 1, with 8 bases in between. The CDR3 bases are TGTGCCAGCAGTTTTCTCTCCGGCACAGATACGCAGTATTTT. Residues: CASSFLSGTDTQYF.

CDR3 sequence: CASSKRQVSENEQFF. CDR3 sequence (DNA): TGTGCCAGCAGCAAACGACAGGTTTCAGAGAATGAGCAGTTCTTC. The V and J genes are TRBV7-6 and TRBJ2-1; possible D gene TRBD1, 6 bases. This CDR3 has 15 amino acids. Trimming pared 5 bases from V and 7 bases from J, leaving 18 bases between. CDR1 is SGHVS and CDR2 is FNYEAQ in the germline V gene.

The chain joins TRBV29-1 to TRBJ1-2, with a possible D match to TRBD1 (6 bases). V was trimmed by 7 bases and J by 0 bases, leaving 9 bases between them. Germline-derived CDR1 and CDR2 are SQVTM and ANQGSEA. This CDR3 is built from 12 residues. CDR3 in DNA: TGCAGCGCCTGGACAGCTAACTATGGCTACACCTTC. It translates to CSAWTANYGYTF.

V gene TRBV18 combines with J gene TRBJ1-5, with unresolved D. CDR1 and CDR2 (germline): KGHSH, LQKENI. The V and J ends lost 3 bases and 7 bases respectively, with 10 bases between them. The CDR3 extends over 13 amino acids. DNA for the CDR3: TGTGCCAGCTCACCTAAGCCGGTCCAGCCCCAGCATTTT. Translated, it gives CASSPKPVQPQHF.

V and J are TRBV5-1 and TRBJ2-4; a weak D match, TRBD2 (6 bases). V was cut by 4 bases and J by 8 bases, with 13 bases left in between. The CDR3 covers 13 residues. Germline V CDR1 and CDR2: SGHRS, YFSETQ. CDR3 region: CASSEGGADIQYF. The CDR3 DNA is TGCGCCAGCAGCGAGGGCGGGGCAGACATTCAGTACTTC.

This clone has a handful of counts. The rearrangement joins TRBV7-3 to TRBJ2-1, with D possibly matching TRBD2 (5 bases). Germline assignment: CDR1 SGHTA and CDR2 FQGTGA. The ends were cut back, 6 bases at V and 6 bases at J, with 12 bases in the middle. This CDR3 has 13 residues. CDR3 nucleotide sequence: TGTGCCAGCAGTCCGGAGGTTAGCAATGAGCAGTTCTTC. Translating gives CASSPEVSNEQFF. The full variable domain, rest sourced from reference TRBV7-3 and TRBJ2-1, is GAGVSQTPSNKVTEKGKYVELRCDPISGHTALYWYRQSLGQGPEFLIYFQGTGAADDSGLPNDRFFAVRPEGSVSTLKIQRTERGDSAVYLCASSPEVSNEQFFGPGTRLTVL.

Of note for this clone: The sample holds other DNA sequences that translate to the same CDR3. CDR3 loop: CASSLLGQGYGYTF. In DNA, the CDR3 is TGTGCCAGCAGCTTACTCGGACAGGGGTATGGCTACACCTTC. The chain links TRBV7-9 to TRBJ1-2; 9 bases map to TRBD1. Germline loops: CDR1 SEHNR, CDR2 FQNEAQ (reference sequence). V was clipped by 2 bases and J by 5 bases; unmatched bases: 3. There are 14 residues in the CDR3.

Points on this clone: The same CDR3 arises from other DNA sequences in this sample as well. This chain uses TRBV7-2 with TRBJ2-5; D perhaps matches TRBD1 (5 bases). The CDR3 consists of 14 residues. From germline, CDR1 is SGHTA and CDR2 FQGNSA. Trimming took 10 bases from V and 0 from J, leaving 15 bases between them. In DNA form, the CDR3 reads TGTGCCACCCAAGCTCCAGGGTACCAAGAGACCCAGTACTTC. Translation gives CATQAPGYQETQYF.

The chain has TRBV10-2 and TRBJ2-5, with 11 nucleotides matching TRBD2. Germline loops: CDR1 WSHSY, CDR2 SAAADI. With V trimmed by 8 bases and J by 5 bases, 4 bases remained unmatched. This CDR3 is 13 amino acids long. This CDR3 is CASQLAGEETQYF. In DNA, the CDR3 is TGCGCCAGCCAACTAGCGGGAGAGGAGACCCAGTACTTC.

The rearrangement uses TRBV19 and TRBJ1-2; D is unclear. Deletions cut 3 bases from V and 6 bases from J, with 14 bases between. Germline values: CDR1 LNHDA, CDR2 SQIVND (reference sequence). CDR3 length equals 14 residues. As DNA, the CDR3 is TGTGCCAGTAGTATCCTCCAGTGGGAGGATGGCTACACCTTC. Translating gives CASSILQWEDGYTF.

A few counts support this clone. The DNA for the CDR3 is TGTGCCAGCAGCCTTACCGGGACAGGGTACTATGGCTACACCTTC. Amino acid sequence: CASSLTGTGYYGYTF. The chain couples TRBV6-5 to TRBJ1-2, with 9 bases aligning to TRBD1. Trimming at V came to 6 bases and at J to 3 bases, leaving 8 bases not matched to a gene. The germline V gene has CDR1 MNHEY and CDR2 SVGAGI. CDR3 length: 15 amino acids.

Only a few counts were recorded for this clone. This rearrangement joins TRBV4-1 to TRBJ2-5; D is possibly TRBD2 (6 bases). V lost 0 bases, J lost 4 bases, and 12 bases lay in between. The CDR3 is made up of 15 amino acids. Germline assignment: CDR1 MGHRA and CDR2 YSYEKL. CDR3 sequence: CASSQDGQGGETQYF. The CDR3 nucleotides are TGCGCCAGCAGCCAAGATGGGCAGGGAGGAGAGACCCAGTACTTC.

A remark on this clone: Other DNA sequences in this specimen translate into the identical CDR3. The V call is TRBV9, the J call TRBJ2-5; possibly TRBD1 for D (7 bases). Per the germline V gene, CDR1 is SGDLS and CDR2 is YYNGEE. The ends were cut back, 4 bases at V and 5 bases at J, with 9 bases in the middle. The CDR3 contains 12 residues. CDR3 DNA: TGTGCCAGCAGCTCAGGGGGGGAGACCCAGTACTTC. This gives the protein CASSSGGETQYF.

The chain joins TRBV11-2 to TRBJ2-7; TRBD2 is a possible D gene (5 bases). Germline assignment: CDR1 SGHAT and CDR2 FQNNGV. Trimming cost V 4 bases and J 3 bases, with 10 bases left between them. The CDR3 consists of 13 residues. The CDR3 spells CASSSTLGYEQYF. In DNA form, the CDR3 reads TGTGCCAGCAGCTCAACACTAGGCTACGAGCAGTACTTC.

V is TRBV2 and J is TRBJ1-1; D possibly corresponds to TRBD1 (5 bases). This CDR3 contains 15 residues. Trimming pared 3 bases from V and 1 base from J, leaving 12 bases between. CDR1 and CDR2 (germline): SNHLY, FYNNEI. CDR3 region: CASSERQRPNTEAFF. The CDR3 DNA follows: TGTGCCAGCAGTGAGAGACAGCGACCGAACACTGAAGCTTTCTTT. Combining the CDR3 with reference TRBV2 and TRBJ1-1 gives the whole variable domain EPEVTQTPSHQVTQMGQEVILRCVPISNHLYFYWYRQILGQKVEFLVSFYNNEISEKSEIFDDQFSVERPDGSNFTLKIRSTKLEDSAMYFCASSERQRPNTEAFFGQGTRLTVV.

DNA of the CDR3: TGTGCCAGCAGACTTGGACACATCTATAATTCACCCCTCCACTTT. Its protein product is CASRLGHIYNSPLHF. The chain carries TRBV6-5 and TRBJ1-6; a possible D gene is TRBD1 (5 bases). Trimming removed 6 bases from V and 3 bases from J, with 12 bases in between. Germline V gene data show CDR1 as MNHEY and CDR2 as SVGAGI. The CDR3 is made up of 15 amino acids.